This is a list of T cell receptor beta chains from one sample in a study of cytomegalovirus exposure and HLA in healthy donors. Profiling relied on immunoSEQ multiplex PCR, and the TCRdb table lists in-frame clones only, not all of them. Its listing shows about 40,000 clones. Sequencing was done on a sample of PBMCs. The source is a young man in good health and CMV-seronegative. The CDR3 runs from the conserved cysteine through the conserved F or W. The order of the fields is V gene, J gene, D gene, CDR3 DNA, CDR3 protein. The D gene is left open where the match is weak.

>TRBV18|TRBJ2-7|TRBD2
TGTGCCAGCTCATACCAGAGCGGGAGGGCCAAGGTGCGGATTTACGAGCAGTACTTC
CASSYQSGRAKVRIYEQYF
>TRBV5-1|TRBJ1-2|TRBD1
TGCGCCAGCAGCTTGGGCTTGACAGGGGCCTATGGCTACACCTTC
CASSLGLTGAYGYTF
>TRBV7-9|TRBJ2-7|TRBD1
TGTGCCAGCAGTAGAGGGACAGATCTCTACGAGCAGTACTTC
CASSRGTDLYEQYF
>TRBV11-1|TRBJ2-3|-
TGTGCCAGCAGCTTTCGTCAGTCCACAGATACGCAGTATTTT
CASSFRQSTDTQYF
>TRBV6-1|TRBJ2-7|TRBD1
TGTGCCAGCAGTGAAACCGGGACAGGGGCCGAGCAGTACTTC
CASSETGTGAEQYF
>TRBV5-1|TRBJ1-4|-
TGCGCCAGCAGCTCCACAGGGAGTGGGGAAAAACTGTTTTTT
CASSSTGSGEKLFF
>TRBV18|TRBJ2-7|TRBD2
TGTGCCAGCTCACCACCGTCTAGCGGAACCTACGAGCAGTACTTC
CASSPPSSGTYEQYF
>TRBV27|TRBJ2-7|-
TGTGCCAGCAGTTTTAGCGGCCGCCCCCACGAGCAGTACTTC
CASSFSGRPHEQYF
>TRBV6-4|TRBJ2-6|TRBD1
TGTGCCAGCAGTGACACAGGGGGCTCTGGGGCCAACGTCCTGACTTTC
CASSDTGGSGANVLTF
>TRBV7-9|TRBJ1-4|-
TGTGCCAGCAGCTTAGGAGGGATTAATGAAAAACTGTTTTTT
CASSLGGINEKLFF
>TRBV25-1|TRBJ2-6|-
TGTGCCACCCTTGGCGCCGACAGGACCCTCTCTGGGGCCAACGTCCTGACTTTC
CATLGADRTLSGANVLTF
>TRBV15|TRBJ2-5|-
TGTGCCACCAGCAGAGATTCCAGTTTGAAGACCCAGTACTTC
CATSRDSSLKTQYF
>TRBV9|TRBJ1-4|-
TGTGCCAGCAGCCACCGGGACACCCCGGGAAAACTGTTTTTT
CASSHRDTPGKLFF
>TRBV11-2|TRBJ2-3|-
TGTGCCAGCAGCTCCCCCCGGGGGTGGCGAAGAGATACGCAGTATTTT
CASSSPRGWRRDTQYF
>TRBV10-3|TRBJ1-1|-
TGTGCCATCAGCCAACGAGTCCTGGGAGGCACTGAAGCTTTCTTT
CAISQRVLGGTEAFF
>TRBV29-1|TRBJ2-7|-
TGCAGCGTTGACACCGGGAGAGACTACGAGCAGTACTTC
CSVDTGRDYEQYF
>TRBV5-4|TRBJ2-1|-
TGTGCCAGCAGCTTTGGCGGGAAGGGTGAGCAGTTCTTC
CASSFGGKGEQFF
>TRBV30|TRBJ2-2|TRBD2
TGTGCCACAAGCGGGGACGGGAGGGCGCTCACCGGGGAGCTGTTTTTT
CATSGDGRALTGELFF
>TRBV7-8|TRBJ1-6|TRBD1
TGTGCCAGCACCGATGGGACAGTCGACTTGTCACCCCTCCACTTT
CASTDGTVDLSPLHF
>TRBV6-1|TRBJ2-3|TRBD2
TGTGCCAGCAGTGAGGTAGCGGGGAGCACAGATACGCAGTATTTT
CASSEVAGSTDTQYF
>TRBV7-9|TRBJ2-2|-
TGTGCCAGCAGCTTAGCCCACGAGACCGGGGAGCTGTTTTTT
CASSLAHETGELFF
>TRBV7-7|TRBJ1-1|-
TGTGCTAGCAGCTTAGAAGCAGGGGCTGAAGCTTTCTTT
CASSLEAGAEAFF
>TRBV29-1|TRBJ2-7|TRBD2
TGCAGCGTGGCCGGGACTAGCGGGAGGGGAAGCGCCTACGAGCAGTACTTC
CSVAGTSGRGSAYEQYF
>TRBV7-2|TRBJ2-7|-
TGTGCCAGCAGCTTAGAGAGACACAACTACGAGCAGTACTTC
CASSLERHNYEQYF
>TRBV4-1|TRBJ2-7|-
TGCGCCAGCAGCCAAGAAGGGTCAAACAGGCCTGGACCTGCCTACGAGCAGTACTTC
CASSQEGSNRPGPAYEQYF
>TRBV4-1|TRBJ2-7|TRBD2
TGCGCCAGCAGCCAAACCGGGACTAGCGGGTACGAGCAGTACTTC
CASSQTGTSGYEQYF
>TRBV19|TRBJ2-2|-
TGTGCCAGTAGTATAAGTTCGGGGAACACCGGGGAGCTGTTTTTT
CASSISSGNTGELFF
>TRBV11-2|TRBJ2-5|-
TGTGCCAGCAGCTTATGGTTTGAGGAAGAGACCCAGTACTTC
CASSLWFEEETQYF
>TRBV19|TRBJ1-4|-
TGTGCCAGTAGACTGGACAGAGCAACTAATGAAAAACTGTTTTTT
CASRLDRATNEKLFF
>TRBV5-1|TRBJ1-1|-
TGCGCCAGCAGCGCACAGGACCTCACTGAAGCTTTCTTT
CASSAQDLTEAFF
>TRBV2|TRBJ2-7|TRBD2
TGTGCCAGCAGGCGGGGGGGCGGGGGAGATGCCTACGAGCAGTACTTC
CASRRGGGGDAYEQYF
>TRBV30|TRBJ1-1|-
TGTGCCTGGATTGGACAGCCGAACACTGAAGCTTTCTTT
CAWIGQPNTEAFF
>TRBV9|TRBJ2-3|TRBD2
TGTGCCAGCAGCGCTCCGGGACTAGCAACAGATACGCAGTATTTT
CASSAPGLATDTQYF
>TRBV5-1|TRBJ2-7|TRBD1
TGCGCCAGCAGCTTGGATACAGGGGTCTCCTACGAGCAGTACTTC
CASSLDTGVSYEQYF
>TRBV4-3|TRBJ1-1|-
TGCGCCAGCAGCCTAACCAGCTCCGGGGGTGAAGCTTTCTTT
CASSLTSSGGEAFF
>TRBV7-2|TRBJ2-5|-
TGTGCCAGCAGCCCAACCATAAGAGAGGCCCAGTACTTC
CASSPTIREAQYF
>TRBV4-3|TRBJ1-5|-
TGCGCCAGCAGCCAAGTCTCGAATCAGCCCCAGCATTTT
CASSQVSNQPQHF
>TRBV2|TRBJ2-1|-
TGTGCCAGCAGCCAGGGCCCTTCAAACGTCAATGAGCAGTTCTTC
CASSQGPSNVNEQFF
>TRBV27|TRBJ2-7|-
TGTGCCAGCAGTTCCCCAGGGGCGGTCAACGAGCAGTACTTC
CASSSPGAVNEQYF
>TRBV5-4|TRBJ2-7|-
TGTGCCAGCAGCTTTTCGCACGGCTCCTACGAGCAGTACTTC
CASSFSHGSYEQYF
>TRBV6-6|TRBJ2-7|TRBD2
TGTGCCAGCAGTTACAAACCGGGACTAGCGACAGACGAGCAGTACTTC
CASSYKPGLATDEQYF
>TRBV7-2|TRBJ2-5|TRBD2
TGTGCCAGCAGGCCTGGAGCGGGAGAATGGGAGACCCAGTACTTC
CASRPGAGEWETQYF
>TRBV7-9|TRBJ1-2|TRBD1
TGTGCCAGAAGGCGGACAGGGCCCTACACCTTC
CARRRTGPYTF
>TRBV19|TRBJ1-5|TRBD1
TGTGCCAGTAGTATGGGAGAGGGGGCAGTTGATCAGCCCCAGCATTTT
CASSMGEGAVDQPQHF
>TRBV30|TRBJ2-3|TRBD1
TGTGCCTGGATCCTCCGGGACAGGGGGACGCCAGCGACGCAGTATTTT
CAWILRDRGTPATQYF
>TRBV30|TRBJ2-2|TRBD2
TGTGCCTGGAGAGATTACGAGACCGGGACTAGCCCGACCGGGGAGCTGTTTTTT
CAWRDYETGTSPTGELFF
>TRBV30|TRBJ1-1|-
TGTGCCTGGAGCCGACAGCCGAACACTGAAGCTTTCTTT
CAWSRQPNTEAFF
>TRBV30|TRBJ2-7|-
TGTGCCTGGACGAGAAGTACCTACGAGCAGTACTTC
CAWTRSTYEQYF
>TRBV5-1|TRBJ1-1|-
TGCGCCAGCAGCTCGACAGGGAACACTGAAGCTTTCTTT
CASSSTGNTEAFF
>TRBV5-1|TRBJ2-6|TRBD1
TGCGCCAGCAGCGTCAGGGGGTCTGGGGCCAACGTCCTGACTTTC
CASSVRGSGANVLTF
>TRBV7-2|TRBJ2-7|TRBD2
TGTGCCAGCAGCTTAGATCCGGGAGGCTACGAGCAGTACTTC
CASSLDPGGYEQYF
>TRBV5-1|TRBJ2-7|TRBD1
TGCGCCAGCAGCCAGGACAGGTATTACGAGCAGTACTTC
CASSQDRYYEQYF
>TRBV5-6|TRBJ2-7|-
TGTGCCAGCAGCTCACAGGTTACCTACGAGCAGTACTTC
CASSSQVTYEQYF
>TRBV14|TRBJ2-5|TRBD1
TGTGCCAGCAGCCTTATCACAGGGGGGCAAGAGACCCAGTACTTC
CASSLITGGQETQYF
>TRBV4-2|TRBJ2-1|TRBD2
TGTGCCAGCAGCCAGCCGGGACTAGCGGACAATGAGCAGTTCTTC
CASSQPGLADNEQFF
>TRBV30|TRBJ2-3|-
TGTGCCTGGAGTGTGGGACAAGCTACGCAGTATTTT
CAWSVGQATQYF